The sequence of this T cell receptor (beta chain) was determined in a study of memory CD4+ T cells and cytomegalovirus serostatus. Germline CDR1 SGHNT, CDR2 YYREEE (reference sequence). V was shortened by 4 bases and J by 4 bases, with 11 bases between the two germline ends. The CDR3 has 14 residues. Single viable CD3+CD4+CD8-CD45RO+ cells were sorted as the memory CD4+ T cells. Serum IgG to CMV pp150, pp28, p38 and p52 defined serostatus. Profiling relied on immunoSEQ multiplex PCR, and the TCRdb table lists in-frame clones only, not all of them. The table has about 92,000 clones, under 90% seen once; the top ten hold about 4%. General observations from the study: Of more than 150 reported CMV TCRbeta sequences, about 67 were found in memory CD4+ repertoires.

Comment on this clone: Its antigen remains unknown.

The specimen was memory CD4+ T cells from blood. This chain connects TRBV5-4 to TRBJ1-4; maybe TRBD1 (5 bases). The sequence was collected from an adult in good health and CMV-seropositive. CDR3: CASSTGLINEKLFF. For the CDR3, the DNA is TGTGCCAGCAGCACGGGACTGATTAATGAAAAACTGTTTTTT.